This T cell receptor beta chain was identified in a study of blood T cell repertoires in COVID-19. Trimming at V came to 7 bases and at J to 4 bases, leaving 7 bases not matched to a gene. The CDR3 covers 14 residues. Germline-derived CDR1 and CDR2 are MNHEY and SVGAGI. Sequencing was performed with immunoSEQ multiplex PCR; in TCRdb, only in-frame clones are kept and a portion is missing. The data contain tens of thousands of clones, about four fifths of them singletons. The rearrangement uses TRBV6-5 and TRBJ2-1; 7 nucleotides agree with TRBD2. Sample: peripheral blood. The receptor was isolated from a woman of 80 years or more with acute or convalescent COVID-19. The CDR3 nucleotides are TGTGCCAGCATGGGGACTATCGGGTACAATGAGCAGTTCTTC. It yields the protein CASMGTIGYNEQFF.